This T cell receptor beta chain was recovered during a study of graft-versus-host responses after intestinal transplantation. Findings and limits, study-wide: Allografts of patients with graft-donor T cell macrochimerism showed high graft-versus-host to host-versus-graft clone ratios. Some GvH clones were seen earlier in gut or blood, suggesting intestinal origin.

Trimming cost V 3 bases and J 4 bases, with 10 bases left between them. The CDR3 is made up of 13 amino acids. Germline V CDR1 and CDR2: KGHSH, LQKENI. Sequencing used immunoSEQ multiplex PCR; TCRdb keeps in-frame clones, though not all of them. The data show fewer than 120,000 clones, 90% to 95% seen once. Remarks on this clone: Its antigen is unknown.

The TCR comes from a human donor who received an intestinal transplant. Specimen: unstimulated CD8+ T cells sorted from spleen or lymph node cells, collected before intestinal transplant. The V gene is TRBV18, the J gene TRBJ2-7, with D unclear. The CDR3 bases are TGTGCCAGCTCACCCCTAGAACTGTACGAGCAGTACTTC. Protein sequence: CASSPLELYEQYF.